The T cell receptor beta chain under discussion was sequenced for a study of cytomegalovirus exposure and HLA in healthy donors. Germline CDR1 reads MNHEY; CDR2 reads SVGAGI. V lost 5 bases to trimming and J lost 1 base, with 8 bases between them. The CDR3 has 13 amino acids. Both 60 Vbeta primers and 13 Jbeta primers went into the PCR. Clones were read by immunoSEQ multiplex PCR, and TCRdb kept only the in-frame ones, dropping some. This sample has more than 150,000 clones, with about four fifths found just once. The TCR sequence derives from a woman between 25 and 40 years old in good health and CMV-seropositive. The sequenced sample consisted of PBMCs. This chain connects TRBV6-5 to TRBJ1-1; tentatively, D is TRBD1 (5 bases). The CDR3 reads CASSRDRNTEAFF. CDR3 DNA: TGTGCCAGCAGTCGAGACAGGAACACTGAAGCTTTCTTT.